Reported below is one T cell receptor (beta chain). Antigen unknown. Per sample, at least 6 micrograms of total RNA were extracted. The source of the sample is a study of blood T cells in healthy people across ages. Study-wide results and caveats: Versus aged donors, long-lived donors had higher diversity and more naive CD4+ cells. Observed TCR beta diversity per million T cells went down as age went up. This fall followed a roughly linear course with age.

Germline V gene lookup returns CDR1 LGHNA and CDR2 YNFKEQ. CDR3 length: 15 residues. It was with a sample-barcoded 5' primer and a J-beta primer mix that a second PCR of about 6 to 12 cycles was run. All samples yielded 3 million or more CDR3-containing paired-end reads. A single record per CDR3 protein comes from TCRdb applying MiXCR to the 5' RACE reads. Altogether 950,000 to 1,200,000 distinct CDR3 sequences are present, approximately 38% being singletons, with the ten largest covering around 13%. The receptor was isolated from a man between 18 and 29 years old in good health. Sequencing input: blood. This chain joins TRBV4-2 and TRBJ2-7, with 9 bases matching TRBD2. Judging by the DNA end, TRBJ2-5 fits better; the J call may be wrong. The CDR3 region has the DNA TGTGCCAGCAGCCAAGTCCAGCGGGGGGAGGAGACCCAGTACTTC. Its protein product is CASSQVQRGEETQYF.